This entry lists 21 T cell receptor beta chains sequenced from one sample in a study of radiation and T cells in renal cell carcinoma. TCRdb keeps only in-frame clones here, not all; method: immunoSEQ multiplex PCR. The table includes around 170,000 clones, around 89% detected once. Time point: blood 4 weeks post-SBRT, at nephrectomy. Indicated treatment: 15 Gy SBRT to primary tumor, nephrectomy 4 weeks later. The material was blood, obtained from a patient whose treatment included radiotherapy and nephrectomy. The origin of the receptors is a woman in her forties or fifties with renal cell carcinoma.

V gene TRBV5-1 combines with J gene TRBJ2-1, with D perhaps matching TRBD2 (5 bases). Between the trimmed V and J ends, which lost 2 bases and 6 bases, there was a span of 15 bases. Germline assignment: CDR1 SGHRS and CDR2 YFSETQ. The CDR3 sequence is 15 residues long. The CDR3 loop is CASSFTSNTGNEQFF. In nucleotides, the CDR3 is TGCGCCAGCAGCTTTACTAGTAATACGGGCAATGAGCAGTTCTTC.

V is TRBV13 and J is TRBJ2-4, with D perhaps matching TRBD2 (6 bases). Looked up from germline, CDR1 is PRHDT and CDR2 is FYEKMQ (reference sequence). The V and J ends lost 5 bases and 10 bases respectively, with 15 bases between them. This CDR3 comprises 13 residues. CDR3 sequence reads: CASSPRPGGIQYF. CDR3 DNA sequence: TGTGCCAGCAGCCCACGCCCTGGGGGGATTCAGTACTTC.

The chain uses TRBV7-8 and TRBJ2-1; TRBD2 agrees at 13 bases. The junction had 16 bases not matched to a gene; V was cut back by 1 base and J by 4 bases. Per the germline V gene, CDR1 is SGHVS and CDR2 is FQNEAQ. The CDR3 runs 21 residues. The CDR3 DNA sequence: TGTGCCAGCAGCTTAGTCCCCTACGTGACTAGCGGGGGGCCGATGTACAATGAGCAGTTCTTC. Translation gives CASSLVPYVTSGGPMYNEQFF.

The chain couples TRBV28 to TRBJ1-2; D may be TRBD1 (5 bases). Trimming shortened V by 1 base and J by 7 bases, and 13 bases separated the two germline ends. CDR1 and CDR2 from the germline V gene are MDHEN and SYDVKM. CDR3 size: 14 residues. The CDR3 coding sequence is TGTGCCAGCAGTTTATACGCGGGGGGTCTTGGCTACACCTTC. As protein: CASSLYAGGLGYTF.

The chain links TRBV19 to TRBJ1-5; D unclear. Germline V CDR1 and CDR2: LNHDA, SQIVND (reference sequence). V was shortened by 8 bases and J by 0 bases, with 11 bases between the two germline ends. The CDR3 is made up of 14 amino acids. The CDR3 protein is CASVRGYSNQPQHF. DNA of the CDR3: TGTGCCAGTGTACGGGGATATAGCAATCAGCCCCAGCATTTT.

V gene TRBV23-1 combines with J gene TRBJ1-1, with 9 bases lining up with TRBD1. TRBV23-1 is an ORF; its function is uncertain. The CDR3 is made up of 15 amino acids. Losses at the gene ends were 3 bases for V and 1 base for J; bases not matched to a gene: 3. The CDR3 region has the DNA TGCGCCAGCAGTCACCCGGGACAGGGGAACACTGAAGCTTTCTTT. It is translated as CASSHPGQGNTEAFF.

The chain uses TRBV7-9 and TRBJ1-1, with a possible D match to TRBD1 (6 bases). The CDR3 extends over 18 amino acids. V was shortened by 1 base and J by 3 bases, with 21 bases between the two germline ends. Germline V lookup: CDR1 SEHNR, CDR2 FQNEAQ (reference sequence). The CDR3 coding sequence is TGTGCCAGCAGCTTAGGATTCCGCCCGGCAGGGGCAGACACTGAAGCTTTCTTT. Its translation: CASSLGFRPAGADTEAFF. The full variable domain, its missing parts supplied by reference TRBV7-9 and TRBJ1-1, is DTGVSQNPRHKITKRGQNVTFRCDPISEHNRLYWYRQTLGQGPEFLTYFQNEAQLEKSRLLSDRFSAERPKGSFSTLEIQRTEQGDSAMYLCASSLGFRPAGADTEAFFGQGTRLTVV.

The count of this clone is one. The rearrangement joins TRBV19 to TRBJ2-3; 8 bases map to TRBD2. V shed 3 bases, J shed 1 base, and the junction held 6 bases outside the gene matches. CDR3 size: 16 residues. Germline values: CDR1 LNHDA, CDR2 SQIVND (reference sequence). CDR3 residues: CASSIRIGGGTDTQYF. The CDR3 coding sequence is TGTGCCAGTAGTATCCGGATCGGGGGGGGCACAGATACGCAGTATTTT.

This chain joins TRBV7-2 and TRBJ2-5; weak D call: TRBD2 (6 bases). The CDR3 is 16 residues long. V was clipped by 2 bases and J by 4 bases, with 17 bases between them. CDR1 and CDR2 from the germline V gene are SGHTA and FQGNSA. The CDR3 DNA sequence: TGTGCCAGCAGCTTACCTTTCGGGGGTGGGGTAGAGACCCAGTACTTC. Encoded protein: CASSLPFGGGVETQYF. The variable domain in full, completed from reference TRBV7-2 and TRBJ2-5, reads GAGVSQSPSNKVTEKGKDVELRCDPISGHTALYWYRQSLGQGLEFLIYFQGNSAPDKSGLPSDRFSAERTGGSVSTLTIQRTQQEDSAVYLCASSLPFGGGVETQYFGPGTRLLVL.

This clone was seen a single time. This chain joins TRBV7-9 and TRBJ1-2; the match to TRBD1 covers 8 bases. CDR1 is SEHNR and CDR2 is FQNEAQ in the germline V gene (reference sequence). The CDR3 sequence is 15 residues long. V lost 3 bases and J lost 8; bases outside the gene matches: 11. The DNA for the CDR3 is TGTGCCAGCAGCTTTTCTCCCCAGGGGGCGCGCGGCTACACCTTC. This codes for CASSFSPQGARGYTF.

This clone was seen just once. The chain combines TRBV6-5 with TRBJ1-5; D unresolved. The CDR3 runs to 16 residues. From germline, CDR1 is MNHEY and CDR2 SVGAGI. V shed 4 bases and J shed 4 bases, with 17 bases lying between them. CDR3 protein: CASSSRDVGTNQPQHF. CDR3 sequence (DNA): TGTGCCAGCAGTTCAAGGGATGTTGGTACTAATCAGCCCCAGCATTTT.

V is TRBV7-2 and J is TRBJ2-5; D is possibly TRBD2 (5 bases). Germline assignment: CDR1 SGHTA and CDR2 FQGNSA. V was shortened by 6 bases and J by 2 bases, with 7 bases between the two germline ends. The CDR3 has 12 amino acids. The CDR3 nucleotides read TGTGCCAGCAGAGGACTTCAAGAGACCCAGTACTTC. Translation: CASRGLQETQYF.

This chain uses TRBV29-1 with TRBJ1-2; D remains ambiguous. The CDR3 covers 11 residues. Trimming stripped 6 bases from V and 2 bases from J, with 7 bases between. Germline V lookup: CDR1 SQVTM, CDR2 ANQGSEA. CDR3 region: CSVTLNYGYTF. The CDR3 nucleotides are TGCAGCGTAACCTTGAACTATGGCTACACCTTC.

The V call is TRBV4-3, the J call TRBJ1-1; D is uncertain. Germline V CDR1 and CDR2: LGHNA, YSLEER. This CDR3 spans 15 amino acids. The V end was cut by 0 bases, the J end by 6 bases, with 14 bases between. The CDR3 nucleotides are TGCGCCAGCAGCCAAGATGTAAAGGGTAGGTCTGAAGCTTTCTTT. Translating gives CASSQDVKGRSEAFF.

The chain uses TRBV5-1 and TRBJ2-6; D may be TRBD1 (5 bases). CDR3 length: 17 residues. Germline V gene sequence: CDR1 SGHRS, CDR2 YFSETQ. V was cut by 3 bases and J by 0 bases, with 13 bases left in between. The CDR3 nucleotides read TGCGCCAGCAGCTCCCGACAGCCCGCCTCTGGGGCCAACGTCCTGACTTTC. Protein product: CASSSRQPASGANVLTF. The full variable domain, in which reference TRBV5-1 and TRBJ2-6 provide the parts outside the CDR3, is KAGVTQTPRYLIKTRGQQVTLSCSPISGHRSVSWYQQTPGQGLQFLFEYFSETQRNKGNFPGRFSGRQFSNSRSEMNVSTLELGDSALYLCASSSRQPASGANVLTFGAGSRLTVL.

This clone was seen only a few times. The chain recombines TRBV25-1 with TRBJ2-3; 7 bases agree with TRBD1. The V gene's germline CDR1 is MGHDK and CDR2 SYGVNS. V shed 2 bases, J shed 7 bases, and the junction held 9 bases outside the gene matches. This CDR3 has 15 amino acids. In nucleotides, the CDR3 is TGTGCCAGCAGTGAAGGTAACAGGGGAAGCTATACGCAGTATTTT. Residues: CASSEGNRGSYTQYF.

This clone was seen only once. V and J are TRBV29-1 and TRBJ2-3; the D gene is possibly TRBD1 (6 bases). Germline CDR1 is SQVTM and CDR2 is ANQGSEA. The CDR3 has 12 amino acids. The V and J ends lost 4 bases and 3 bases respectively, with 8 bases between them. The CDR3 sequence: CSVGQGTDTQYF. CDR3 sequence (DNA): TGCAGCGTTGGGCAGGGGACAGATACGCAGTATTTT.

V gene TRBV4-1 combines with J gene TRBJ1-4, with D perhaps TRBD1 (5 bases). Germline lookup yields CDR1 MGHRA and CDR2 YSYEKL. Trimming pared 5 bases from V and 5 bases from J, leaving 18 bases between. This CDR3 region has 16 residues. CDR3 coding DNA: TGCGCCAGCAGCTCTCTCGGACGACAGAAAAATGAAAAACTGTTTTTT. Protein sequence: CASSSLGRQKNEKLFF.

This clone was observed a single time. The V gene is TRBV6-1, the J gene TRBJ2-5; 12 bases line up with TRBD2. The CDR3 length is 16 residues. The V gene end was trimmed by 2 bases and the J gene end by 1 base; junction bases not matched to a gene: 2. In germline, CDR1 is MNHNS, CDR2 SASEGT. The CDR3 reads CASSETSGGPQETQYF. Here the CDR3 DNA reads TGTGCCAGCAGTGAAACTAGCGGGGGGCCCCAAGAGACCCAGTACTTC.

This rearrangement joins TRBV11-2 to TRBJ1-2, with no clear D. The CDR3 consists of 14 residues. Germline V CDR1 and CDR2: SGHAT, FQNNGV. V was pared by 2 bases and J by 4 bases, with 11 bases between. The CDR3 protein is CASSLSNPGYGYTF. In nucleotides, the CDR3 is TGTGCCAGCAGCTTATCGAATCCCGGCTATGGCTACACCTTC. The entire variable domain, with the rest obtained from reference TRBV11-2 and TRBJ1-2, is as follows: EAGVAQSPRYKIIEKRQSVAFWCNPISGHATLYWYQQILGQGPKLLIQFQNNGVVDDSQLPKDRFSAERLKGVDSTLKIQPAKLEDSAVYLCASSLSNPGYGYTFGSGTRLTVV.

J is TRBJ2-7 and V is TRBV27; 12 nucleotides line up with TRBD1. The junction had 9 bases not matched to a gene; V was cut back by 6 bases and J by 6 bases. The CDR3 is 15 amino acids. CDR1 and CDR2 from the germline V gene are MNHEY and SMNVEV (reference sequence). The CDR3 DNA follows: TGTGCCAGCAGGTACCGGGACAGGGGGCTCTGCGAGCAGTACTTC. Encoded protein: CASRYRDRGLCEQYF.